These T cell receptor beta chains were read from a single sample in a study of blood T cell repertoires in COVID-19. Using immunoSEQ multiplex PCR, the repertoire was profiled, and TCRdb retains in-frame clones only, with some absent. Counted here are under 250,000 clones, 83% occurring once; the ten biggest clones make up less than 6.5%. Sequencing input: peripheral blood. All receptors derive from a human donor in a cohort sampled during active COVID-19. Both conserved end residues are part of each CDR3. Each record gives: J gene, clone size, V gene, D gene, CDR3 DNA, CDR3 protein. A D gene is named only where the DNA matches it firmly. Clone sizes are given selectively: once, few, many, or a class where the clone is expanded.

J: TRBJ2-7; size: .; V: TRBV2; D: .; DNA: TGTGCCAGCTCCCTCTACGAGCAGTACTTC; CDR3: CASSLYEQYF
J: TRBJ2-3; size: few; V: TRBV30; D: TRBD2; DNA: TGTGCCTGGATGGGGGGGACCACAGATACGCAGTATTTT; CDR3: CAWMGGTTDTQYF
J: TRBJ2-7; size: .; V: TRBV7-2; D: TRBD1; DNA: TGTGCCAGCAGTACCGAAGGGGCAGGGGGCGCTTCCTACGAGCAGTACTTC; CDR3: CASSTEGAGGASYEQYF
J: TRBJ2-3; size: few; V: TRBV19; D: .; DNA: TGTGCCAGTAGTATAGGTGATGTGGGGGCTGGAGATACGCAGTATTTT; CDR3: CASSIGDVGAGDTQYF
J: TRBJ2-5; size: .; V: TRBV25-1; D: .; DNA: TGTGCCAGCAGTGAATCGCGGGTCCTTCAAGAGACCCAGTACTTC; CDR3: CASSESRVLQETQYF
J: TRBJ1-2; size: .; V: TRBV3-1/TRBV3-2; D: .; DNA: TGTGCCAGCAGCAGCGACAGGAACGGACATGGCTACACCTTC; CDR3: CASSSDRNGHGYTF
J: TRBJ2-7; size: .; V: TRBV6-6; D: .; DNA: TGTGCCACCCAGAGGGGGGGGGCGAGCGAGCAGTACTTC; CDR3: CATQRGGASEQYF
J: TRBJ1-2; size: once; V: TRBV29-1; D: .; DNA: TGCAGCGCCGGGGGTACCTATGGCTACACCTTC; CDR3: CSAGGTYGYTF
J: TRBJ2-5; size: .; V: TRBV9; D: .; DNA: TGTGCCAGCAGCTTACTAGCCGAGACATCAGAGACCCAGTACTTC; CDR3: CASSLLAETSETQYF
J: TRBJ2-2; size: .; V: TRBV7-9; D: .; DNA: TGTGCCAGCAGCTTACGGGATGCCGGGGAGCTGTTTTTT; CDR3: CASSLRDAGELFF
J: TRBJ2-3; size: .; V: TRBV9; D: TRBD2; DNA: TGTGCCAGCAGCCTCCGGAGTGGGACTAGCGGGGGAGGGACAGATACGCAGTATTTT; CDR3: CASSLRSGTSGGGTDTQYF
J: TRBJ2-1; size: .; V: TRBV5-1; D: .; DNA: TGCGCCAGCAGCCCAAGAGGAGGAGGAATGAATGAGCAGTTCTTC; CDR3: CASSPRGGGMNEQFF
J: TRBJ1-1; size: .; V: TRBV27; D: .; DNA: TGTGCCAGCAGTTGGGGACAGAACACTGAAGCTTTCTTT; CDR3: CASSWGQNTEAFF
J: TRBJ2-1; size: .; V: TRBV24-1; D: TRBD1; DNA: TGTGCCACCAGTAAGGGGGCCAGCTCCTACAATGAGCAGTTCTTC; CDR3: CATSKGASSYNEQFF
J: TRBJ2-2; size: once; V: TRBV7-9; D: TRBD1; DNA: TGTGCCAGCAGCCAAAGGGGGCCCACCGGGGAGCTGTTTTTT; CDR3: CASSQRGPTGELFF
J: TRBJ2-7; size: .; V: TRBV7-2; D: .; DNA: TGTGCCAGCAGCTTAGAAAGGAGGGATCGGGAGCAGTACTTC; CDR3: CASSLERRDREQYF
J: TRBJ1-4; size: .; V: TRBV6-1; D: TRBD1; DNA: TGTGCCAGCAGTGACCAGGACAGGCCAGGAAAACTGTTTTTT; CDR3: CASSDQDRPGKLFF
J: TRBJ1-1; size: few; V: TRBV25-1; D: .; DNA: TGTGCCAGCAGTGAAGAGGTTCGGCAGAACACTGAAGCTTTCTTT; CDR3: CASSEEVRQNTEAFF
J: TRBJ1-1; size: .; V: TRBV3-1/TRBV3-2; D: .; DNA: TGTGCCAGCAGCCCACAGGGCCTTGAAGCTTTCTTT; CDR3: CASSPQGLEAFF
J: TRBJ2-7; size: .; V: TRBV12-3/TRBV12-4; D: .; DNA: TGTGCCAGCAGTCGGCGGTCATACGAGCAGTACTTC; CDR3: CASSRRSYEQYF
J: TRBJ2-2; size: once; V: TRBV5-6; D: .; DNA: TGTGCCAGCCAAGGACAGATGAACACCGGGGAGCTGTTTTTT; CDR3: CASQGQMNTGELFF
J: TRBJ2-6; size: .; V: TRBV4-1; D: TRBD1; DNA: TGCGCCAGCAGCCAAGGGCCTCGGGACAGGCGATACTCTGGGGCCAACGTCCTGACTTTC; CDR3: CASSQGPRDRRYSGANVLTF
J: TRBJ2-2; size: once; V: TRBV5-5; D: .; DNA: TGTGCCAGCAGCCCTTTTACAGGGTCGAACACCGGGGAGCTGTTTTTT; CDR3: CASSPFTGSNTGELFF
J: TRBJ2-2; size: .; V: TRBV3-1/TRBV3-2; D: TRBD2; DNA: TGTGCCAGCAGCCAAGGACTAGCGGGAGTCAACACCGGGGAGCTGTTTTTT; CDR3: CASSQGLAGVNTGELFF
J: TRBJ2-5; size: .; V: TRBV10-2; D: TRBD2; DNA: TGCGCCAGCAGTGAGGGGGCGGGAGTTAGAGAGACCCAGTACTTC; CDR3: CASSEGAGVRETQYF
J: TRBJ1-2; size: .; V: TRBV28; D: TRBD1; DNA: TGTGCCAGCGGGCGACAGGGAAATGGCTACACCTTC; CDR3: CASGRQGNGYTF
J: TRBJ2-5; size: .; V: TRBV24-1; D: TRBD2; DNA: TGTGCCACCAGTGAAAGGGACTATCTGACAGAGACCCAGTACTTC; CDR3: CATSERDYLTETQYF
J: TRBJ1-1; size: .; V: TRBV27; D: TRBD1; DNA: TGTGCCAGCAGAGATCGACAGGGGCTAAGGGGCATGAACACTGAAGCTTTCTTT; CDR3: CASRDRQGLRGMNTEAFF
J: TRBJ2-7; size: .; V: TRBV19; D: .; DNA: TGTGCCAGTAGTATAACGCACTATGAGCCCTACGAGCAGTACTTC; CDR3: CASSITHYEPYEQYF
J: TRBJ1-1; size: .; V: TRBV18; D: .; DNA: TGTGCCAGCTCCCAGGCGGGGAACACTGAAGCTTTCTTT; CDR3: CASSQAGNTEAFF
J: TRBJ1-1; size: once; V: TRBV18; D: .; DNA: TGTGCCAGCTCCCAGGTAGACACTGAAGCTTTCTTT; CDR3: CASSQVDTEAFF
J: TRBJ2-3; size: .; V: TRBV7-6; D: .; DNA: TGTGCCAGCAGCTTAGACAGTGCCGGCACAGATACGCAGTATTTT; CDR3: CASSLDSAGTDTQYF
J: TRBJ2-2; size: few; V: TRBV5-1; D: .; DNA: TGCGCCAGCAGCCCCGGACGGGAGAACACCGGGGAGCTGTTTTTT; CDR3: CASSPGRENTGELFF
J: TRBJ2-7; size: .; V: TRBV24-1; D: TRBD1; DNA: TGTGCCACCAGTGATTTCCGGACAGGACACTACGAGCAGTACTTC; CDR3: CATSDFRTGHYEQYF
J: TRBJ1-3; size: .; V: TRBV3-1/TRBV3-2; D: TRBD1; DNA: TGTGCCAGCAGCCAGAGGACAGGGTCTGGAAACACCATATATTTT; CDR3: CASSQRTGSGNTIYF
J: TRBJ1-1; size: .; V: TRBV12-3/TRBV12-4; D: .; DNA: TGTGCCAGCAGCCGGGTTGCGATAGCTTTCTTT; CDR3: CASSRVAIAFF
J: TRBJ1-1; size: .; V: TRBV7-9; D: TRBD1; DNA: TGTGCCAGCAGCTCGAGGGGGCTCACTGAAGCTTTCTTT; CDR3: CASSSRGLTEAFF
J: TRBJ2-3; size: .; V: TRBV11-2; D: TRBD2; DNA: TGTGCCAGCAGCTTCTCTAGCGGGAGGCTCTCCACAGATACGCAGTATTTT; CDR3: CASSFSSGRLSTDTQYF
J: TRBJ2-1; size: .; V: TRBV30; D: .; DNA: TGTGCCTGGAGTGTACCAGGCACTAGCCTCGGTGAGCAGTTCTTC; CDR3: CAWSVPGTSLGEQFF
J: TRBJ2-7; size: .; V: TRBV9; D: .; DNA: TGTGCCAGCAGCGTTTCCCCTACAGATACATACGAGCAGTACTTC; CDR3: CASSVSPTDTYEQYF
J: TRBJ1-3; size: .; V: TRBV11-1; D: TRBD1; DNA: TGTGCCAGCAGCTTTACAGGGGCTGGAAACACCATATATTTT; CDR3: CASSFTGAGNTIYF
J: TRBJ1-4; size: .; V: TRBV6-5; D: TRBD1; DNA: TGTGCCAGCAGGCAGGACAGGGATATTGAAAAACTGTTTTTT; CDR3: CASRQDRDIEKLFF
J: TRBJ2-2; size: .; V: TRBV28; D: .; DNA: TGTGCCAGCAGTCCAACACTGACGGGACTGAACACCGGGGAGCTGTTTTTT; CDR3: CASSPTLTGLNTGELFF
J: TRBJ2-3; size: few; V: TRBV27; D: TRBD2; DNA: TGTGCCAGCAGTTCTAGCGGGAGGCGAGGGTATTTT; CDR3: CASSSSGRRGYF
J: TRBJ2-1; size: .; V: TRBV12-5; D: .; DNA: TGTGCTAGTGGTCGGCTCAGGGGCAGCAATGAGCAGTTCTTC; CDR3: CASGRLRGSNEQFF
J: TRBJ1-5; size: .; V: TRBV19; D: .; DNA: TGTGCCACCAGTAAGGGGAAGCAGGGTACTAGCAATCAGCCCCAGCATTTT; CDR3: CATSKGKQGTSNQPQHF
J: TRBJ1-3; size: once; V: TRBV5-1; D: .; DNA: TGCGCCAGCAGCTTCCGAGCCGGGAACTCTGGAAACACCATATATTTT; CDR3: CASSFRAGNSGNTIYF
J: TRBJ2-1; size: .; V: TRBV27; D: TRBD2; DNA: TGTGCCAGCAGGTTAGCGGGAGGACGCGGGAATGAGCAGTTCTTC; CDR3: CASRLAGGRGNEQFF
J: TRBJ1-5; size: .; V: TRBV27; D: TRBD1; DNA: TGTGCCAGCAGTTCGGGACAGGGGGATCAGCCCCAGCATTTT; CDR3: CASSSGQGDQPQHF
J: TRBJ1-1; size: few; V: TRBV6-5; D: .; DNA: TGTGCCAGCAGTTACGAGCCTCCCGAGGGGAACACTGAAGCTTTCTTT; CDR3: CASSYEPPEGNTEAFF